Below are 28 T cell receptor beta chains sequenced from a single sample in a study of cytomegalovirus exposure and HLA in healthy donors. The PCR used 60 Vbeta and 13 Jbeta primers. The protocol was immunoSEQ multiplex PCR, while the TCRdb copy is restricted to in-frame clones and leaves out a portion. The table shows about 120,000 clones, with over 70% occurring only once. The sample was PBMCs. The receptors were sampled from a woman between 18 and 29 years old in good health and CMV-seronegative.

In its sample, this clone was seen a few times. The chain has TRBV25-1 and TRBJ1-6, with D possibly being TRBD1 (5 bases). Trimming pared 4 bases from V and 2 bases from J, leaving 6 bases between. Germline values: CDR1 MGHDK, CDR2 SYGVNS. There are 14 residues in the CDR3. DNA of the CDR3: TGTGCCAGCAGTGTGGGGCCCTATAATTCACCCCTCCACTTT. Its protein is CASSVGPYNSPLHF.

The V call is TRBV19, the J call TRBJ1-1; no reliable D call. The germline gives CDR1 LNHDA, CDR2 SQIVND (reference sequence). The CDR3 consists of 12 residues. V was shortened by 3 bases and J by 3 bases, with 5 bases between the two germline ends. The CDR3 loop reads CASSIAYTEAFF. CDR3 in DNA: TGTGCCAGTAGTATCGCGTACACTGAAGCTTTCTTT.

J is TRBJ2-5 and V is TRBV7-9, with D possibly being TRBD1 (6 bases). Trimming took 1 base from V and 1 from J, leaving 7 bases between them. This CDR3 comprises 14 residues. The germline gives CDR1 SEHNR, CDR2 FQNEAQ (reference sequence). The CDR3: CASSLGRGQETQYF. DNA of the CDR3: TGTGCCAGCAGCTTAGGCAGGGGCCAAGAGACCCAGTACTTC.

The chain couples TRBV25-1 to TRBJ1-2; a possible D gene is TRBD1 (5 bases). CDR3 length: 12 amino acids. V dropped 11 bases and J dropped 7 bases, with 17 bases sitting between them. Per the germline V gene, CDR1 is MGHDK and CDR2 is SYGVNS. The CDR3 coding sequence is TGTGCCTCCACCGGGGGGTCGCGTGGCTACACCTTC. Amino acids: CASTGGSRGYTF.

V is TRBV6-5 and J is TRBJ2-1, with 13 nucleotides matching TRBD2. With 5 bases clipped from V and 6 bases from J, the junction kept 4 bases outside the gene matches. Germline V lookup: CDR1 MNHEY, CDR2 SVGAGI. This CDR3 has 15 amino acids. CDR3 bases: TGTGCCAGCAGTCCAAGGACTAGCGGGGGCAATGAGCAGTTCTTC. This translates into CASSPRTSGGNEQFF.

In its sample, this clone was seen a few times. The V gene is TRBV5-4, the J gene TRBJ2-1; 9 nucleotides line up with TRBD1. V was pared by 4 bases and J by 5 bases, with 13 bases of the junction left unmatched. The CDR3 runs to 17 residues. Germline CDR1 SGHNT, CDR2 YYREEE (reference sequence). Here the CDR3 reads CASSPGQGRILDNEQFF. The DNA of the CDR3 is TGTGCCAGCAGCCCGGGACAGGGAAGAATCTTGGACAATGAGCAGTTCTTC.

CDR3 residues: CASRTTGGSYNSPLHF. The CDR3 DNA follows: TGTGCCAGCAGGACAACAGGGGGCTCCTATAATTCACCCCTCCACTTT. The chain carries TRBV5-6 and TRBJ1-6; 8 nucleotides agree with TRBD1. V shed 5 bases, J shed 0 bases, and the junction held 4 bases outside the gene matches. The CDR3 contains 16 residues. Germline CDR1 is SGHDT and CDR2 is YYEEEE.

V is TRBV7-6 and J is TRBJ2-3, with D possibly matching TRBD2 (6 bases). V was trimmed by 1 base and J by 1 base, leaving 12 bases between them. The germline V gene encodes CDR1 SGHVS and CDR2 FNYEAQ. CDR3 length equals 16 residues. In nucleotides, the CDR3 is TGTGCCAGCAGCTTAGAGGACGGGGGAGGCACAGATACGCAGTATTTT. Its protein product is CASSLEDGGGTDTQYF. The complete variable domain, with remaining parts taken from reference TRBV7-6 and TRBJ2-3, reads GAGVSQSPRYKVTKRGQDVALRCDPISGHVSLYWYRQALGQGPEFLTYFNYEAQQDKSGLPNDRFSAERPEGSISTLTIQRTEQRDSAMYRCASSLEDGGGTDTQYFGPGTRLTVL.

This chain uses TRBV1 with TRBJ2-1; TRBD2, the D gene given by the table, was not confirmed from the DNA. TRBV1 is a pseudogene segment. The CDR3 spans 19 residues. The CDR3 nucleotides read TGCACCAGCAGCCAAGATCCTCCGACTACTAGCGGGGGCTACAATGAGCAGTTCTTC. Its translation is CTSSQDPPTTSGGYNEQFF.

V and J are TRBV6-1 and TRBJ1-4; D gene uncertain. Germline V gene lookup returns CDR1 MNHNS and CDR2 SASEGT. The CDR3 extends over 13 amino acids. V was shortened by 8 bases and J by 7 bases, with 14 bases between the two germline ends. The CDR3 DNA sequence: TGTGCCAGCGAAGTCCAACGGGGTGAAAAACTGTTTTTT. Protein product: CASEVQRGEKLFF.

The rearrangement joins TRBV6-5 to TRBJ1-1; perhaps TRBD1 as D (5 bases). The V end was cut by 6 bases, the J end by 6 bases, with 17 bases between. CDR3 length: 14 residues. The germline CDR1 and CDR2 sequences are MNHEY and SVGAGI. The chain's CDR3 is CASSPLLRGSEAFF. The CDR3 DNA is TGTGCCAGCAGCCCCTTACTGCGGGGCTCTGAAGCTTTCTTT.

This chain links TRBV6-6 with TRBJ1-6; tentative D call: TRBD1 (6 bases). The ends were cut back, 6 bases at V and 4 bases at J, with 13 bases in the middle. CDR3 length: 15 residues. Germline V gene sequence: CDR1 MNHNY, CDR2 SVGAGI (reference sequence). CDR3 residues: CASRTQGGYNSPLHF. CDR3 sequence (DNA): TGTGCCAGCAGGACACAGGGCGGATATAATTCACCCCTCCACTTT.

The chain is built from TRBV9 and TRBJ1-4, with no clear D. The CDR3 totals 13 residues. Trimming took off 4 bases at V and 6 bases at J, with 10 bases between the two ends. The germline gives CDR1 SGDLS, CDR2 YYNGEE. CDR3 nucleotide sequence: TGTGCCAGCAGCCAGTCCGCCGATGAAAAACTGTTTTTT. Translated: CASSQSADEKLFF. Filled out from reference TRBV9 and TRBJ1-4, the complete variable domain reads DSGVTQTPKHLITATGQRVTLRCSPRSGDLSVYWYQQSLDQGLQFLIQYYNGEERAKGNILERFSAQQFPDLHSELNLSSLELGDSALYFCASSQSADEKLFFGSGTQLSVL.

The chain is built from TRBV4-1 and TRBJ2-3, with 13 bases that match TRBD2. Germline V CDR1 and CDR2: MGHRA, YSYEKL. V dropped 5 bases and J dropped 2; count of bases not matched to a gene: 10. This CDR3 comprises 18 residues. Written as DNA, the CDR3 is TGCGCCAGCAGCGGTCCCGGGACTAGCGGGGATGCCACAGATACGCAGTATTTT. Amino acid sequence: CASSGPGTSGDATDTQYF.

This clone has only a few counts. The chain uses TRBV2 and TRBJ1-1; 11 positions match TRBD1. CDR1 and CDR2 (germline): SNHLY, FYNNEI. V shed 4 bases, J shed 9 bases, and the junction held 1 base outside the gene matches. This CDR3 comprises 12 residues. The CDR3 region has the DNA TGTGCCAGCAGTGGGGACAGGGGGAAAGCTTTCTTT. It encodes CASSGDRGKAFF.

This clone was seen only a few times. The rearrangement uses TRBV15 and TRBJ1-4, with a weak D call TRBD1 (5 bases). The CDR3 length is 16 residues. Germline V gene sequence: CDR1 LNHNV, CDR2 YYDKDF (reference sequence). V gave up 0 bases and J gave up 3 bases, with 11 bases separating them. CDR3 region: CATSREGRLPNEKLFF. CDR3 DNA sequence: TGTGCCACCAGCAGAGAGGGGCGGCTACCTAATGAAAAACTGTTTTTT. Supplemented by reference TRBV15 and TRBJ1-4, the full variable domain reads DAMVIQNPRYQVTQFGKPVTLSCSQTLNHNVMYWYQQKSSQAPKLLFHYYDKDFNNEADTPDNFQSRRPNTSFCFLDIRSPGLGDTAMYLCATSREGRLPNEKLFFGSGTQLSVL.

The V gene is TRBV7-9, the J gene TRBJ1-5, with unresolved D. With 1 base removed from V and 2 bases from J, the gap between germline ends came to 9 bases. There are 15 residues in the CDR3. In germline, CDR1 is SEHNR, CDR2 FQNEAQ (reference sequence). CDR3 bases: TGTGCCAGCAGCTTAGGGCCATCCGGCAATCAGCCCCAGCATTTT. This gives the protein CASSLGPSGNQPQHF.

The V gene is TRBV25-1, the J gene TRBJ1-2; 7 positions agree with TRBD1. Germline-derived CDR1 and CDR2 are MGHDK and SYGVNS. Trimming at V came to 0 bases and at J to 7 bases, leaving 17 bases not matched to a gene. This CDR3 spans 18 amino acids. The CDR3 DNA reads TGTGCCAGCAGTGAATATACTCCCCGGGCAGGGGGTCGAGTTGGCTACACCTTC. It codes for CASSEYTPRAGGRVGYTF.

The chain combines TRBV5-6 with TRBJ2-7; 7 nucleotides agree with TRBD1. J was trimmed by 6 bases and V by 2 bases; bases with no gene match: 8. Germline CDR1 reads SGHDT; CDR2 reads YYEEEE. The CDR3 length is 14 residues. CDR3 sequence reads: CASSFRTGIGEQYF. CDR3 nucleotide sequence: TGTGCCAGCAGCTTTCGGACAGGAATCGGCGAGCAGTACTTC.

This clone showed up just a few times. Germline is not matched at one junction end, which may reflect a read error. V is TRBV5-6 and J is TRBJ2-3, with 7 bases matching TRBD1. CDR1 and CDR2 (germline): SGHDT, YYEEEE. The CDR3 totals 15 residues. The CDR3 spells CASSLTGVSEDKQYF. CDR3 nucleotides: TGTGCCAGCAGCCTAACAGGGGTTTCGGAGGATAAGCAGTATTTT.

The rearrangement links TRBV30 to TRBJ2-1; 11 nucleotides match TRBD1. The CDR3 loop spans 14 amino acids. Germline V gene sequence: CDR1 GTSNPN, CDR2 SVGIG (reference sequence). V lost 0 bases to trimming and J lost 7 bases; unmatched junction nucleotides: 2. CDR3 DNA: TGTGCCTGGAGTGTTTGGGACAGGGGGAATGAGCAGTTCTTC. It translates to CAWSVWDRGNEQFF. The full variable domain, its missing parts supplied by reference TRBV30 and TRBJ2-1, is SQTIHQWPATLVQPVGSPLSLECTVEGTSNPNLYWYRQAAGRGLQLLFYSVGIGQISSEVPQNLSASRPQDRQFILSSKKLLLSDSGFYLCAWSVWDRGNEQFFGPGTRLTVL.

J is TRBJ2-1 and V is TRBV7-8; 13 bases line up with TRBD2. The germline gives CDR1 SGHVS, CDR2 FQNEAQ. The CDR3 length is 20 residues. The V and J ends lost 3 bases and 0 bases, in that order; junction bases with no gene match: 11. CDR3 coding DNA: TGTGCCAGCAGCTTCAGGACTAGCGGGGGCCTCAAGAGCTCCTACAATGAGCAGTTCTTC. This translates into CASSFRTSGGLKSSYNEQFF.

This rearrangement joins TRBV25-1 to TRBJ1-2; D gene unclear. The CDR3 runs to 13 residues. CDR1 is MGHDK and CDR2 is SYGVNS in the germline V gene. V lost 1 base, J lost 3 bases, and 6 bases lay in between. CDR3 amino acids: CASSESADYGYTF. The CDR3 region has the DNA TGTGCCAGCAGTGAATCTGCAGACTATGGCTACACCTTC.

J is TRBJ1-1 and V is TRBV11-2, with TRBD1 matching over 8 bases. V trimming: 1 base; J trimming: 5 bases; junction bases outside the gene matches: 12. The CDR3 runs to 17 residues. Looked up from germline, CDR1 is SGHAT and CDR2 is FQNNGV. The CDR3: CASSLVQAGGAGTEAFF. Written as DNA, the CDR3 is TGTGCCAGCAGCTTAGTACAGGCAGGGGGCGCGGGAACTGAAGCTTTCTTT. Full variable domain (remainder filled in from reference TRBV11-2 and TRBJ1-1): EAGVAQSPRYKIIEKRQSVAFWCNPISGHATLYWYQQILGQGPKLLIQFQNNGVVDDSQLPKDRFSAERLKGVDSTLKIQPAKLEDSAVYLCASSLVQAGGAGTEAFFGQGTRLTVV.

The CDR3 DNA follows: TGTGCCATCAGTGATTCCCGGGGGGCCAGCTATGGCTACACCTTC. Its protein product is CAISDSRGASYGYTF. This sequence joins TRBV10-3 and TRBJ1-2; possibly TRBD1 for D (6 bases). The CDR3 runs to 15 residues. From germline, CDR1 is ENHRY and CDR2 SYGVKD. V was shortened by 3 bases and J by 4 bases, with 15 bases between the two germline ends.

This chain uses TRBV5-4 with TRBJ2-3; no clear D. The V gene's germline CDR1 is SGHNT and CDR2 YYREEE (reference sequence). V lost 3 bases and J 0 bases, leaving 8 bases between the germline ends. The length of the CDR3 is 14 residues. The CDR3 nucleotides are TGTGCCAGCAGCTCCCGAGGCAGCACAGATACGCAGTATTTT. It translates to CASSSRGSTDTQYF.

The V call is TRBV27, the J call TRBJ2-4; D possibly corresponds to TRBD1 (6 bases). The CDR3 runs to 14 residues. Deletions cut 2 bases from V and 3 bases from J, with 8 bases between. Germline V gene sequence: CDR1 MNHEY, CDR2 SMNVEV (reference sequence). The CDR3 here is CASSLGGYKNIQYF. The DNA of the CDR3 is TGTGCCAGCAGTTTAGGGGGCTACAAAAACATTCAGTACTTC.

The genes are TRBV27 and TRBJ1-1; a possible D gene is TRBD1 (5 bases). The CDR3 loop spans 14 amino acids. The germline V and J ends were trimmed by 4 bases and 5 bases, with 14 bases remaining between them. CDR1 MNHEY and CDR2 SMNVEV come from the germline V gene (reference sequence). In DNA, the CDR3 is TGTGCCAGCAGTTACGGGGGAGTGGGGACTGAAGCTTTCTTT. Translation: CASSYGGVGTEAFF.